The TCR beta chain under discussion was sequenced for a study of CD8+CD57+ T cells in acquired aplastic anemia (dated 2018 in TCRdb). Describing the broader study: Extracted DNA from sorted CD4+ and CD8+ cells averaged about 3.4 ug, ranging from about 0.18 to 27.4 ug. CD8+CD57+ expansion was defined as frequency above the mean frequency observed in healthy subjects.

TCR beta VDJ combination and CDR3 sequence profiling used genomic DNA as the template. TCR repertoire sequencing was run on an Illumina HiSeq 2000. Concerning the study's data processing: TRBV/TRBJ rearrangement plots, CDR3 size and DJ length profiles, and Simpson's diversity index were used to evaluate the repertoires. Whichever DNA sequence was most abundant in the deep sequencing data was defined as the immunodominant clone. CDR3 amino acid sequences were checked for sharing across subjects and were also compared against the VDJdb database and published repertoires. Through fastp at Q25 and MiXCR, TCRdb rebuilt clones from the public reads, retaining in-frame beta chains. Each record represents a unique CDR3 protein, reported with the most common genes and DNA among its rows. In this record, the V and J calls reflect TCRdb's handling and not the investigators' own analysis. In this sample the table shows over 150,000 distinct CDR3 sequences, 60% to 80% of which occur a single time. The ten largest clones add up to 40% to 60% of the sample.

For this clonotype: The specificity of this receptor is unknown. One end of the junction fails to match germline, which may point to a read error.

Inclusive of the bounding cysteine and phenylalanine, the CDR3 is 16 residues long. The kept DNA is CDR3 alone, 48 bases in frame from the first base. For CDR1 and CDR2, the germline V gene lists ENHRY and SYGVKD. Patients chosen for sequencing had shown expansion of CD8+CD57+ cells by flow cytometry. Every patient had a diagnosis of severe acquired aplastic anemia based on International Study of Aplastic Anemia and Agranulocytosis and Camitta criteria. No therapy had been received by the patients at the time of blood sampling. In this study, sorted CD4+ and CD8+ T cells from the blood of healthy subjects and of severe aplastic anemia patients had their TCR repertoires deep-sequenced. Patients were enrolled in the USA under clinicaltrials.gov protocols 00001620, 01623167, 00001397, 00071045, 00081523 and 00961064. Ficoll-Paque density gradient centrifugation was used to isolate peripheral blood mononuclear cells. CD4+ and CD8+ T cells were sorted by FACS or magnetic beads before DNA extraction.

The research as a whole found: Over 25 CD8+ CDR3 sequences were found in both patients and controls but appeared to be highly expressed in patients and within the immunodominant clones of the patients. CD8+ Simpson's diversity did not differ significantly between patients and healthy controls (P=0.060).

The origin of this receptor is a human donor with aplastic anemia. The sequence links TRBV10-3 to TRBJ2-5; 8 bases in the middle match TRBD1. The sequenced material came from sorted CD4+, CD8+, or CD8+CD57+ T cells (not recorded which) from PBMCs. The DNA is as follows: TGTGCCATCAGCCCCCGGACAGGGCCGAACCAAGAGGCCCAGTACTTC. Translated, this is CAISPRTGPNQEAQYF.